Detailed here is one TCR beta chain. The sample comes from a study of T cell changes during pregnancy in multiple sclerosis. After removal of 5 bases from V and 1 base from J, the junction contained 7 bases not matched to a gene. Per the germline V gene, CDR1 is SGHVS and CDR2 is FQNEAQ. This CDR3 region has 15 residues. TCRdb keeps only in-frame clones here, not all; method: immunoSEQ multiplex PCR. The sample lists about 80,000 clones, approximately 94% occurring once. This material consisted of peripheral blood, taken in the third trimester of pregnancy. The TCR sequence derives from a female donor with multiple sclerosis, enrolled in a pregnancy study. The J gene is TRBJ1-1, the V gene TRBV7-8; 7 nucleotides align to TRBD1. CDR3 sequence reads: CASSVETGRNTEAFF. The CDR3 bases are TGTGCCAGCAGCGTAGAGACAGGGAGGAACACTGAAGCTTTCTTT.